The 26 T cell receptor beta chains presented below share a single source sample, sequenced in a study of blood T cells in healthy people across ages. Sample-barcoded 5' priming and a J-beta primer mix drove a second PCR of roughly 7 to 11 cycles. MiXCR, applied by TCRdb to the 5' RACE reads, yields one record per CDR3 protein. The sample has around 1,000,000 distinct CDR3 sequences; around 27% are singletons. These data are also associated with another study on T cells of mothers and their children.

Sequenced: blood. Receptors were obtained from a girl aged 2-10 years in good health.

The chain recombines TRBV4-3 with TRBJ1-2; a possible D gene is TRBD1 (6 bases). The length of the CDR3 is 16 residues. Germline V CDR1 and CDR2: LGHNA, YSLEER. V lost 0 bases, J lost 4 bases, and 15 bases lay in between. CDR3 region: CASSQELDSPFYGYTF. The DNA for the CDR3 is TGCGCCAGCAGCCAAGAATTGGACAGTCCCTTCTATGGCTACACCTTC.

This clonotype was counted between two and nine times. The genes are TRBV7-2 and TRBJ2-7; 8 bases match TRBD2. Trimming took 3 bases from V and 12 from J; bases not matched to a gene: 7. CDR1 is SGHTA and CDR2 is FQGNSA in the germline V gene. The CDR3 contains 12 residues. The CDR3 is CASSFGGGPPYF. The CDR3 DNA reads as TGTGCCAGCAGCTTCGGGGGGGGCCCTCCGTACTTC.

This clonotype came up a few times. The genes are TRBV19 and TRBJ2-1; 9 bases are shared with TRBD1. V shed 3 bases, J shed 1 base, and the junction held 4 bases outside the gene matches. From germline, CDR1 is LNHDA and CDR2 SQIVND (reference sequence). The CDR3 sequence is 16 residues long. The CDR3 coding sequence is TGTGCCAGTAGTATGCTGACAGGGGGGTCCTACAATGAGCAGTTCTTC. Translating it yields CASSMLTGGSYNEQFF.

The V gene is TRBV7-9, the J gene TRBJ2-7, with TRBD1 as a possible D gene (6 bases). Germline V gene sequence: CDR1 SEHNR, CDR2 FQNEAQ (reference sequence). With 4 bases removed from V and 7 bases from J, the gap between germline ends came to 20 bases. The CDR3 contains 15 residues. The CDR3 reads CASSSPSRGNGEQYF. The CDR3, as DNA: TGTGCCAGCAGCTCCCCAAGTAGGGGGAATGGGGAGCAGTACTTC.

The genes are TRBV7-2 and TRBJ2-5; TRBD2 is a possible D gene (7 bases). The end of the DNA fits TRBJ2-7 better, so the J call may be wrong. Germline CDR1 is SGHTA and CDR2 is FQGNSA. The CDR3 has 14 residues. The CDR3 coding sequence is TGTGCCAGCTCTGGGGGGCGGACTAGTGACGAGCAGTACTTC. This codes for CASSGGRTSDEQYF.

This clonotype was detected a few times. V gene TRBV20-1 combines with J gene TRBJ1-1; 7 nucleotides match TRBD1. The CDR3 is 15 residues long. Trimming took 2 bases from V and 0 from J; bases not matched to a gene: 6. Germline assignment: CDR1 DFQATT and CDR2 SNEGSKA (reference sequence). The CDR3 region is CSARPRDSMNTEAFF. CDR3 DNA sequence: TGCAGTGCTAGACCCCGGGACAGCATGAACACTGAAGCTTTCTTT.

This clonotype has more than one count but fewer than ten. The CDR3 loop is CASSFVGEGETQYF. CDR3 bases: TGTGCCAGCAGCTTTGTAGGCGAAGGGGAGACCCAGTACTTC. The chain is built from TRBV11-2 and TRBJ2-5, with D unclear. Germline V lookup: CDR1 SGHAT, CDR2 FQNNGV. The V end was cut by 3 bases, the J end by 5 bases, with 13 bases between. The CDR3 extends over 14 amino acids.

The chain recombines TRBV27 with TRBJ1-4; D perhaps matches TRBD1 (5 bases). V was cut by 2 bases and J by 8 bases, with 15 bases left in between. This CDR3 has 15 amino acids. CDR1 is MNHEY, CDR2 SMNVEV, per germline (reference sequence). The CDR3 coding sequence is TGTGCCAGCAGTTTAATAGGTTCGGGGGGGGAAAAACTGTTTTTT. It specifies CASSLIGSGGEKLFF.

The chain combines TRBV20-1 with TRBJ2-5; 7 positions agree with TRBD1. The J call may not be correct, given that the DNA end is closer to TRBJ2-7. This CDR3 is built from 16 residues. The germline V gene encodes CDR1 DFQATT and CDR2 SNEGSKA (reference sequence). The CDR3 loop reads CSARPPGQRGSYEQYF. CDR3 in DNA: TGCAGTGCTAGACCCCCGGGACAGAGAGGGTCCTACGAGCAGTACTTC.

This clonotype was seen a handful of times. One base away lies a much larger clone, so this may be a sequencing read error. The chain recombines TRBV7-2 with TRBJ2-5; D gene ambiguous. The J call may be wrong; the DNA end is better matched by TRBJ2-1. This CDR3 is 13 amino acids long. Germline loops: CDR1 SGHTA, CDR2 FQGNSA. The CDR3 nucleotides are TGTGCCGGCAGCTACTTAAGCTCGGGTGAGCAGTTCTTC. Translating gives CAGSYLSSGEQFF.

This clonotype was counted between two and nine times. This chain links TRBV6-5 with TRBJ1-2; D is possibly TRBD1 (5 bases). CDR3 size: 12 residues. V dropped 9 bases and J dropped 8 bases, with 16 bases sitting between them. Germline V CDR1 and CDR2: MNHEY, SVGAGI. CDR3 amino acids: CASSMTGEGYTF. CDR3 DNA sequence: TGTGCCAGTTCCATGACGGGGGAGGGCTACACCTTC.

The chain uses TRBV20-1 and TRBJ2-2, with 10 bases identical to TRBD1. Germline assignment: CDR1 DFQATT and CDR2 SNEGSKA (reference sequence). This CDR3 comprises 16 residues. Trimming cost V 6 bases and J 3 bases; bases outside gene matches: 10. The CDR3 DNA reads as TGCAGTGCCCCTAGACAGGGGGCGACGGACACCGGGGAGCTGTTTTTT. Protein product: CSAPRQGATDTGELFF.

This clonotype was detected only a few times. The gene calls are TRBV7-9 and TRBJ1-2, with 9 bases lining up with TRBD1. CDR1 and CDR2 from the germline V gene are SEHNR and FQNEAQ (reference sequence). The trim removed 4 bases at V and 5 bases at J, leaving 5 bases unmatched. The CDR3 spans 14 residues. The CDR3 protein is CASSSSGTGYGYTF. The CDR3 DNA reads TGTGCCAGCAGCTCGTCTGGGACAGGGTATGGCTACACCTTC.

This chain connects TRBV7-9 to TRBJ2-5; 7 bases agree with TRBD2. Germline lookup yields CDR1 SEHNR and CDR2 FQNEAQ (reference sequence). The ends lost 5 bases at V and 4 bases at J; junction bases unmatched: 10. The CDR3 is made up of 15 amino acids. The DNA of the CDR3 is TGTGCCAGCAGCGTACGTCTGCCTAGCGGAGAGACCCAGTACTTC. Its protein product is CASSVRLPSGETQYF.

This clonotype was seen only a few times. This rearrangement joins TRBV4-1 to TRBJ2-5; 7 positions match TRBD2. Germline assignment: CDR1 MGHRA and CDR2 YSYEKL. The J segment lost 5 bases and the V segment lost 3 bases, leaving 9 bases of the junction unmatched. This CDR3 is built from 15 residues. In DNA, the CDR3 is TGCGCCAGCAGCCACCCTGGGACCGGGGGGGAGACCCAGTACTTC. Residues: CASSHPGTGGETQYF.

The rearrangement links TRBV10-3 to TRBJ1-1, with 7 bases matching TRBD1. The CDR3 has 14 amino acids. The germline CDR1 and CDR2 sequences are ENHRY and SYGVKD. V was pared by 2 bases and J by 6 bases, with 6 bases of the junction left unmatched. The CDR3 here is CAISEEAGGSEAFF. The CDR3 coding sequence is TGTGCCATCAGTGAGGAGGCAGGGGGGTCTGAAGCTTTCTTT.

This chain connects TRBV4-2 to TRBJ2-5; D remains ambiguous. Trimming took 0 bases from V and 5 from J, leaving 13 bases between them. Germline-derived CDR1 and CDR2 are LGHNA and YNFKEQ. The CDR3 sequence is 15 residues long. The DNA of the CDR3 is TGTGCCAGCAGCCAAGATTTAAGGGTCCGGGAGACCCAGTACTTC. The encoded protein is CASSQDLRVRETQYF.

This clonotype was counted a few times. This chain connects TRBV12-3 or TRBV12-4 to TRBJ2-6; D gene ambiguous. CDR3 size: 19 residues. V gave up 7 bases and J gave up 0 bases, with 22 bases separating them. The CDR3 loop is CASMPGSQISDSGANVLTF. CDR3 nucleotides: TGTGCCAGCATGCCTGGCTCCCAGATTTCCGACTCTGGGGCCAACGTCCTGACTTTC.

CDR3: CASSQRSTWTAPSYEQYF. DNA for the CDR3: TGTGCCAGCAGTCAACGCTCTACCTGGACAGCCCCCTCCTACGAGCAGTACTTC. This rearrangement joins TRBV27 to TRBJ2-7, with D perhaps matching TRBD1 (6 bases). Germline lookup yields CDR1 MNHEY and CDR2 SMNVEV (reference sequence). This CDR3 is built from 18 residues. V was clipped by 5 bases and J by 0 bases, with 23 bases between them.

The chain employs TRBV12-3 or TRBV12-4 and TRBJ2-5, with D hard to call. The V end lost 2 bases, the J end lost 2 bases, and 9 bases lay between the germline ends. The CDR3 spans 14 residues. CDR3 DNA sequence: TGTGCCAGCAGTTTACGGTCCGCTCAAGAGACCCAGTACTTC. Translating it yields CASSLRSAQETQYF.

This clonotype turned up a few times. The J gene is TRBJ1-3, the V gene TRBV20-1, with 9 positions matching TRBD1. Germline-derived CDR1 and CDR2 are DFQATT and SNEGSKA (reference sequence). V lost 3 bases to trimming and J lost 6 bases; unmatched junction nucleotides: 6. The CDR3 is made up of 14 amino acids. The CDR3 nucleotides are TGCAGTGCTAGTTACGGGACAGGGTTAAACACCATATATTTT. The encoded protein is CSASYGTGLNTIYF.

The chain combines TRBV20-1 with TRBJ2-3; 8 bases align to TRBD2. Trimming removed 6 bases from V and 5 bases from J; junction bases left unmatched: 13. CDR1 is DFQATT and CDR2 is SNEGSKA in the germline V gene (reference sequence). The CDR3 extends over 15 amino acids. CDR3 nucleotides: TGCAGTGCCCTCCCAATTGTGCGGGAGGAAGATACGCAGTATTTT. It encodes CSALPIVREEDTQYF.

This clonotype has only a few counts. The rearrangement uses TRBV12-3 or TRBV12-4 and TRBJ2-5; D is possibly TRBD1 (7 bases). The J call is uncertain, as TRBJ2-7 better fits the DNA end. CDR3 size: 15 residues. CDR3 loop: CASSFQGGLYYEQYF. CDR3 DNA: TGTGCCAGCAGTTTTCAGGGGGGCCTATACTACGAGCAGTACTTC.

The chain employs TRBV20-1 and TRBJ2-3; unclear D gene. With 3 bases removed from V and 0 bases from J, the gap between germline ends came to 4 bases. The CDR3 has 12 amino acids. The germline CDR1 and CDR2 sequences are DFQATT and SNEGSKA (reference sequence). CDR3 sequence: CSARASTDTQYF. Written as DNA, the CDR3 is TGCAGTGCTAGGGCGAGCACAGATACGCAGTATTTT.

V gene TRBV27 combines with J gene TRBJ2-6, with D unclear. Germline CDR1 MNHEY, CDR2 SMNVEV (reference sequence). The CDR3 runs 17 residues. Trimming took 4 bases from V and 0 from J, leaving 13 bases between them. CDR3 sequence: CASSYTHGTSGANVLTF. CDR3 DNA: TGTGCCAGCAGTTACACCCACGGTACCTCTGGGGCCAACGTCCTGACTTTC.

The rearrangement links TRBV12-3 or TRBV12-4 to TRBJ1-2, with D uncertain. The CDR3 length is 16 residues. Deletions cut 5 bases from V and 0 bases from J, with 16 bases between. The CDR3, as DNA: TGTGCCAGCAGTCTCCAATACAGCCTAGCTAACTATGGCTACACCTTC. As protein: CASSLQYSLANYGYTF.